This record covers a single T cell receptor (beta chain). Its binding antigen is unknown. It has no much larger one-base neighbor in the sample; base qualities were not kept. Healthy HIV-negative adults with no recently reported acute infections or vaccinations were included as donors. Only Caucasian adults living in Nashville, Tennessee, USA were represented among the donors. Magnetic negative selection was used to enrich CD4+ T cells, after which naive cells were positively selected on CD45RA and the negative fraction became the memory subset. Blood was collected by leukapheresis, and PBMCs were isolated by Ficoll-Histopaque density gradient centrifugation and then cryopreserved in liquid nitrogen vapor phase. Purity and quantity of every magnetically sorted T cell population were checked by analytical flow cytometry. Each sorted fraction had its genomic DNA isolated and then quantified by UV absorbance on a Nanodrop 2000c.

Using the deep immunoSEQ assay, multiplex PCR amplified TCR CDR3 regions from genomic DNA. Genomic DNA extracted from each cell subset was distributed evenly over all wells of several immunoSEQ 96-well plates, and each plate served as one replicate. For sorted subsets, each replicate PCR was loaded with 150 to 250 ng genomic DNA, equivalent to approximately 27,000 T cell genomes. The purified libraries were quantified using a Qubit 3.0 fluorometer, sized with a Bioanalyzer 2100, and then quantified again using the KAPA Library Quantification kit. Each immunoSEQ 96-well plate was sequenced on its own single-read 150-cycle Illumina NextSeq 550 flow cell. As for how the authors treated the data: Because only junctional sequences without quality scores were contained in the immunoSEQ output, filtering matching that applied to full-length reads could not be performed. To assign V/J genes and CDR3, sequences were annotated against IMGT germline references using PyIR, a Python wrapper for IgBLAST v1.9. Reads with weak V/J assignments (E-value above 1e-6), missing CDR3, stop codons, out-of-frame junctions, or ambiguous translated residues were removed. V3J clonotypes were defined as sequences sharing an identical inferred V gene, J gene, and CDR3 amino acid sequence. Percentage overlap between repertoires was calculated by dividing the number of shared unique clonotypes by the size of the smaller repertoire. Richness of each repertoire was evaluated using RTK rarefaction, the Chao1 estimator, and Recon v2.1 estimates of unobserved clonotypes. Generation probabilities for all TCRbeta clonotypes obtained by the gDNA method from a few donors were computed using OLGA. TCRdb holds this immuneACCESS table with in-frame rearrangements only. Some clones are missing; in checked studies, unresolved V genes explain under half, and the rest has no known cause. V, J and clone size were drawn from that table, and D and trimming were deduced from the DNA. The sample profile shows 2 million to 2.5 million clones; just over 90% of them were found once. The top ten clones comprise about 0.39% of the sample.

This entry belongs to a study of shared clonotypes between healthy human individuals (dated by TCRdb to the early 2020s). Regarding the study in general: Three men and a couple of women, aged 18 to 49 years, made up the cohort. For each donor, CD4 naive and CD4 memory were each given three plates, CD8 naive was given two plates, and CD8 memory was given one plate. To estimate repertoire size and how much clonotype sharing occurs between individuals, the study deeply sequenced the blood TCR repertoires of several healthy adults. Libraries were prepared and TCR repertoires were sequenced by different laboratories using diverse techniques, in order to increase sequencing depth and limit assay-specific biases. Between about 0.94 and 10 billion PBMCs per donor were obtained by leukapheresis.

The study at large found these results: Sampling was restricted to blood, and TCR repertoires in tissues likely differ from the TCR repertoires found in blood. Based on pairwise subsampling, the degree of clonotype sharing among donors was expected to be affected by sequencing depth. Clonotypes shared by all four sorted-subset donors showed higher generation probabilities than non-shared clonotypes. Even with the large sequencing depth, rarefaction of the sorted-subset datasets indicated that sequencing was incomplete. Estimated clonotype richness was generally larger for naive than for memory subsets. Around 5.4% of naive CD4, 3.5% of naive CD8, approximately 2% of memory CD4, and roughly 0.4% of memory CD8 clonotypes were shared across a few donors. Because the study included only a small number of donors, the genetic and exposure-history diversity represented was limited.

The sequence came from a man younger than 30 in good health. Some clones in this sample may be carry-over from other donors' samples. The source material was naive CD4+ T cells from PBMCs. Reading the label with the study, this specimen's cell subset or site is: CD45RA+ positively selected.

The CDR3: CSVKTSGRAWAQYF. In nucleotides, the sequence is TGCAGCGTAAAAACTAGCGGGAGGGCCTGGGCGCAGTACTTC. The chain is assembled from TRBV29-1 and TRBJ2-7, with TRBD2 identical over 13 junction bases. Via the germline V gene, CDR1 is SQVTM and CDR2 ANQGSEA. Trimmed from V: 6 bases; trimmed from J: 9 bases; junction bases lacking a gene match: 11. The CDR3 spans 14 residues, from the cysteine through the phenylalanine. Only the CDR3 DNA stays, 42 bases, in frame from base 1.